This TCR beta chain was obtained from a study of blood T cells in healthy people across ages. After removal of 0 bases from V and 9 bases from J, the junction contained 9 bases not matched to a gene. The length of the CDR3 is 15 residues. The germline gives CDR1 SGHKS, CDR2 YYEKEE (reference sequence). The use of a sample-barcoded 5' primer and a J-beta primer mix characterized a second PCR of about 7 to 12 cycles. One entry per CDR3 protein, called by TCRdb with MiXCR from the 5' RACE reads. The table shows almost 550,000 distinct CDR3 sequences, with around 24% occurring only once. These sequences were also reported in another study, on T cells of mothers and their children.

Specimen: blood. This clonotype originated in a boy aged 5-17 years in good health. The V and J genes are TRBV5-5 and TRBJ2-4, with 7 bases fitting TRBD1. Here the CDR3 reads CASSLVATGNLIQYF. CDR3 in DNA: TGTGCCAGCAGCTTGGTAGCGACAGGGAATCTCATTCAGTACTTC.